The next 26 T cell receptor beta chains were all read from a single sample in a study of HIV-infected patients and healthy controls. Around 530 ng RNA was reverse transcribed with alpha and beta constant-region primers. Using multiplexing indices, alpha and beta chain libraries were generated apart by chain-specific third strand synthesis. TCRdb re-called the 5' RACE reads with MiXCR, one entry per CDR3 protein. Of 15,000 or so distinct CDR3 sequences in the sample, around 7.7% were seen once. No cell fractionation was done, so the repertoire covers all unsorted peripheral blood T cells. Source material: blood. These receptors came from an adult in good health.

This clonotype was counted many times. The V call is TRBV6-2 or TRBV6-3, the J call TRBJ2-7; TRBD1 might be the D (5 bases). The CDR3 is made up of 17 amino acids. The V gene's germline CDR1 is MNHEY and CDR2 SVGEGT. V was cut by 5 bases and J by 2 bases, with 22 bases left in between. This CDR3 reads CASSDSLGGTPPYEQYF. As DNA, the CDR3 is TGTGCCAGCAGTGACAGCCTAGGTGGAACCCCACCCTACGAGCAGTACTTC.

This clonotype has ten or more counts. The V gene is TRBV2, the J gene TRBJ2-1; 9 bases match TRBD2. Germline CDR1 and CDR2: SNHLY and FYNNEI. This CDR3 contains 15 residues. J gave up 4 bases and V 6 bases, and 7 bases lay outside the gene matches. In DNA, the CDR3 is TGTGCCAGCAGCCTCGGACTAGCGCGATACAATGAGCAGTTCTTC. Amino acids: CASSLGLARYNEQFF.

This clonotype was observed a handful of times. The chain combines TRBV7-9 with TRBJ2-6; D not certain. The CDR3 extends over 15 amino acids. V lost 3 bases, J lost 2 bases, and 8 bases lay in between. Germline CDR1 is SEHNR and CDR2 is FQNEAQ (reference sequence). The CDR3 DNA reads as TGTGCCAGCAGCTTTGTTTGGACTGGGGCCAACGTCCTGACTTTC. Translating gives CASSFVWTGANVLTF.

This clonotype was recorded at least ten times. The chain links TRBV12-3 or TRBV12-4 to TRBJ1-1; possibly TRBD1 for D (5 bases). The length of the CDR3 is 11 residues. Trimming removed 5 bases from V and 10 bases from J, with 11 bases in between. The CDR3 loop is CASSQGFGAFF. The CDR3 region has the DNA TGTGCCAGCAGTCAGGGATTTGGAGCTTTCTTT.

This clonotype has a count of ten or more. This chain joins TRBV4-2 and TRBJ2-3, with 10 nucleotides matching TRBD1. V lost 5 bases, J lost 6 bases, and 8 bases stayed unmatched. The germline CDR1 and CDR2 sequences are LGHNA and YNFKEQ. The CDR3 is 15 amino acids. The CDR3 is CASSSRTGGSDTQYF. CDR3 coding DNA: TGTGCCAGCAGCTCGCGGACAGGGGGATCGGATACGCAGTATTTT.

This clonotype is labeled medium-sized. The chain employs TRBV10-2 and TRBJ2-3; D is ambiguous. V lost 0 bases to trimming and J lost 0 bases, with 4 bases between them. CDR1 is WSHSY, CDR2 SAAADI, per germline. The CDR3 has 14 residues. Here the CDR3 DNA reads TGCGCCAGCAGTGAGTCACACAGCACAGATACGCAGTATTTT. It yields the protein CASSESHSTDTQYF.

In regard to this clonotype: The junction and the germline gene differ at one end; a read error may be behind it. The J gene is TRBJ1-6, the V gene TRBV4-3; perhaps TRBD1 as D (5 bases). The CDR3 length is 16 residues. Germline assignment: CDR1 LGHNA and CDR2 YSLEER. CDR3 region: CSSSQEWGESDSPLHF. Here the CDR3 DNA reads TGCTCCAGCAGCCAAGAATGGGGGGAGTCGGATTCACCCCTCCACTTT.

This clonotype showed up many times. This chain links TRBV21-1 with TRBJ2-3; the DNA was not compared with TRBD1, the D call given in the table. TRBV21-1 has pseudogene status. This CDR3 spans 17 amino acids. CDR3 DNA: TGTGCCAGCATGCTTATCGTGGGCGTCTCTAGCACAGATACGCAGTATTTT. It specifies CASMLIVGVSSTDTQYF.

This clonotype is deemed medium-sized (0.01 to 0.1%). This chain joins TRBV10-2 and TRBJ2-3, with D uncertain. Germline V gene sequence: CDR1 WSHSY, CDR2 SAAADI. The CDR3 length is 13 residues. Trimming removed 3 bases from V and 3 bases from J, with 7 bases in between. CDR3 DNA sequence: TGCGCCAGCAGTGATGTAGGAACAGATACGCAGTATTTT. It encodes CASSDVGTDTQYF.

The J gene is TRBJ1-5, the V gene TRBV6-6, with D tentatively TRBD1 (6 bases). Trimming pared 8 bases from V and 6 bases from J, leaving 11 bases between. The germline CDR1 and CDR2 sequences are MNHNY and SVGAGI (reference sequence). This CDR3 contains 12 residues. This CDR3 is CASRTGSQPQHF. The CDR3 DNA follows: TGTGCCAGCCGTACAGGGAGTCAGCCCCAGCATTTT.

Many counts were recorded for this clonotype. The DNA of the CDR3 is TGTGCCAGCAGCCCAGCCCGGGGAGCTACCACAGATACGCAGTATTTT. This sequence encodes CASSPARGATTDTQYF. The chain uses TRBV5-4 and TRBJ2-3; TRBD2 is a possible D gene (5 bases). CDR1 SGHNT and CDR2 YYREEE come from the germline V gene (reference sequence). Trimming left V 4 bases short and J 2 bases short, with 17 bases between. The CDR3 has 16 amino acids.

This clonotype showed up many times. This chain links TRBV2 with TRBJ2-1; D is possibly TRBD2 (6 bases). From germline, CDR1 is SNHLY and CDR2 FYNNEI. V was shortened by 3 bases and J by 4 bases, with 16 bases between the two germline ends. This CDR3 contains 16 residues. Here the CDR3 DNA reads TGTGCCAGCAGTGATCCGGCGGGACGGAAATACAATGAGCAGTTCTTC. This translates into CASSDPAGRKYNEQFF.

This clonotype was recorded many times. V is TRBV4-3 and J is TRBJ1-6; D possibly corresponds to TRBD1 (5 bases). V lost 0 bases to trimming and J lost 8 bases, with 14 bases between them. Germline V gene data show CDR1 as LGHNA and CDR2 as YSLEER. The CDR3 length is 16 residues. The CDR3 protein is CASSQDRQDIYSPLHF. The CDR3, as DNA: TGCGCCAGCAGCCAAGATCGTCAGGACATTTATTCACCCCTCCACTTT.

Ten or more counts support this clonotype. This chain's CDR3 is CASSPHENSPLHF. The CDR3, as DNA: TGTGCCAGCAGTCCCCATGAGAATTCACCCCTCCACTTT. V is TRBV27 and J is TRBJ1-6; D ambiguous. V shed 5 bases and J shed 7 bases, with 9 bases lying between them. CDR1 is MNHEY and CDR2 is SMNVEV in the germline V gene (reference sequence). The CDR3 consists of 13 residues.

This clonotype showed up many times. This chain joins TRBV12-3 or TRBV12-4 and TRBJ2-7; TRBD1 aligns across 8 bases. V lost 6 bases to trimming and J lost 12 bases; unmatched junction nucleotides: 10. The length of the CDR3 is 12 residues. As DNA, the CDR3 is TGTGCCAGCAGGCGTGGACAGGGAAGTTCGTACTTC. As protein: CASRRGQGSSYF.

This clonotype came up many times. The chain joins TRBV28 to TRBJ1-3, with a tentative D call TRBD1 (6 bases). V was cut by 2 bases and J by 0 bases, with 11 bases left in between. The length of the CDR3 is 16 residues. Looked up from germline, CDR1 is MDHEN and CDR2 is SYDVKM. The CDR3 DNA is TGTGCCAGCAGTTTACTTGGACAGTCCTCTGGAAACACCATATATTTT. This sequence encodes CASSLLGQSSGNTIYF.

This clonotype was detected ten times or more. The chain is built from TRBV7-8 and TRBJ2-1, with D perhaps matching TRBD1 (5 bases). The CDR3 covers 15 residues. Germline V gives CDR1 SGHVS, CDR2 FQNEAQ. V was shortened by 4 bases and J by 4 bases, with 14 bases between the two germline ends. The CDR3 is CASSSPGAGYNEQFF. For the CDR3, the DNA is TGTGCCAGCAGCTCGCCTGGGGCCGGATACAATGAGCAGTTCTTC.

This clonotype was seen repeatedly, ten times or more. This rearrangement joins TRBV7-9 to TRBJ2-7, with D perhaps assigned TRBD1 or TRBD2 (5 bases each). The CDR3 runs 12 residues. Trimming took off 6 bases at V and 9 bases at J, with 15 bases between the two ends. The germline gives CDR1 SEHNR, CDR2 FQNEAQ (reference sequence). The CDR3 is CASSGGSIGQYF. CDR3 DNA: TGTGCCAGCAGTGGGGGATCCATTGGGCAGTACTTC. Complete variable domain (other parts from reference TRBV7-9 and TRBJ2-7): DTGVSQNPRHKITKRGQNVTFRCDPISEHNRLYWYRQTLGQGPEFLTYFQNEAQLEKSRLLSDRFSAERPKGSFSTLEIQRTEQGDSAMYLCASSGGSIGQYFGPGTRLTVT.

In this sample, this clonotype turned up many times. The chain carries TRBV28 and TRBJ2-7, with D perhaps given as TRBD1 or TRBD2 (5 bases each). Germline loops: CDR1 MDHEN, CDR2 SYDVKM. V was shortened by 3 bases and J by 2 bases, with 11 bases between the two germline ends. CDR3 size: 14 residues. In nucleotides, the CDR3 is TGTGCCAGCAGTTTCGAGGGGCCCACCTACGAGCAGTACTTC. It encodes CASSFEGPTYEQYF.

This clonotype was seen more than once but under ten times. The chain has TRBV20-1 and TRBJ1-1; weak D call: TRBD1 (6 bases). The CDR3 is made up of 13 amino acids. Trimming cost V 0 bases and J 4 bases, with 9 bases left between them. Germline assignment: CDR1 DFQATT and CDR2 SNEGSKA (reference sequence). The CDR3 protein is CSARDLGATEAFF. CDR3 in DNA: TGCAGTGCTAGAGATTTGGGGGCCACTGAAGCTTTCTTT.

A few counts support this clonotype. The chain links TRBV10-3 to TRBJ2-4; 8 nucleotides match TRBD2. The junction had 8 bases not matched to a gene; V was cut back by 6 bases and J by 7 bases. CDR3 length: 14 amino acids. Germline V lookup: CDR1 ENHRY, CDR2 SYGVKD. CDR3 sequence reads: CAISGTPGGNIQYF. As DNA, the CDR3 is TGTGCCATCAGCGGGACTCCGGGGGGGAACATTCAGTACTTC.

This clonotype has ten or more counts. The genes are TRBV5-1 and TRBJ2-1; D possibly corresponds to TRBD1 (6 bases). The V end was cut by 4 bases, the J end by 3 bases, with 11 bases between. Germline CDR1 and CDR2: SGHRS and YFSETQ. The CDR3 totals 14 residues. CDR3 nucleotide sequence: TGCGCCAGCAGCGGGGACAAAGACTACAATGAGCAGTTCTTC. Translating it yields CASSGDKDYNEQFF.

This clonotype was recorded many times. J is TRBJ1-4 and V is TRBV18; no definite D call. The germline V and J ends were trimmed by 4 bases and 4 bases, with 7 bases remaining between them. This CDR3 has 13 residues. From germline, CDR1 is KGHSH and CDR2 LQKENI. The DNA of the CDR3 is TGTGCCAGCTCACAGCAGCTTAATGAAAAACTGTTTTTT. It encodes CASSQQLNEKLFF.

The chain recombines TRBV24-1 with TRBJ2-5; possibly TRBD2 for D (5 bases). Germline V gives CDR1 KGHDR, CDR2 SFDVKD. V gave up 4 bases and J gave up 5 bases, with 13 bases separating them. CDR3 length: 14 amino acids. CDR3 protein: CATSERGLRETQYF. In nucleotides, the CDR3 is TGTGCCACCAGTGAAAGAGGGCTACGTGAGACCCAGTACTTC.

This clonotype was recorded many times. The DNA of the CDR3 is TGTGCCAGCAGCTTAGTAGGGACAGGGGTAGCCTACGAGCAGTACTTC. It yields the protein CASSLVGTGVAYEQYF. This chain connects TRBV7-9 to TRBJ2-7, with TRBD1 matching 10 bases. With V trimmed by 1 base and J by 2 bases, 5 bases remained unmatched. Germline V gene lookup returns CDR1 SEHNR and CDR2 FQNEAQ (reference sequence). The CDR3 contains 16 residues.

The table lists this clonotype with many counts. CDR3 residues: CASSQDPDRAYTQYF. The CDR3 coding sequence is TGCGCCAGCAGCCAAGATCCTGACAGGGCTTATACGCAGTATTTT. J is TRBJ2-3 and V is TRBV4-3; TRBD1 aligns across 7 bases. The junction had 7 bases not matched to a gene; V was cut back by 0 bases and J by 7 bases. Germline V lookup: CDR1 LGHNA, CDR2 YSLEER. This CDR3 is built from 15 residues.